These T cell receptor beta chains were read from a single sample in a study of blood T cell repertoires in COVID-19. Sequencing used immunoSEQ multiplex PCR; TCRdb keeps in-frame clones, though not all of them. The table lists under 150,000 clones, around 80% of them singletons. Material for sequencing was peripheral blood. Receptors originate from a man in his sixties or seventies with acute or convalescent COVID-19. CDR3s include the opening cysteine and the closing phenylalanine or tryptophan.

J: TRBJ1-6
V: TRBV2
length: 14
CDR3: CASLRELFNSPLHF

J: TRBJ2-2
V: TRBV10-2
length: 14
CDR3: CASQAGANTGELFF

J: TRBJ1-2
V: TRBV18
length: 17
CDR3: CASSPQLGTGGNYGYTF

J: TRBJ1-1
V: TRBV4-2
length: 16
CDR3: CASSQDPGTLNTEAFF

J: TRBJ2-7
V: TRBV6-6
length: 11
CDR3: CASISLGPRYF

J: TRBJ1-1
V: TRBV28
length: 14
CDR3: CASRGGGRTTEAFF

J: TRBJ1-5
V: TRBV27
length: 15
CDR3: CASSLGPGGNQPQHF

J: TRBJ2-3
V: TRBV29-1
length: 12
CDR3: CSVVSGVDTQYF

J: TRBJ1-5
V: TRBV12-3/TRBV12-4
length: 12
CDR3: CASSQGNQPQHF

J: TRBJ2-3
V: TRBV12-3/TRBV12-4
length: 12
CDR3: CASTLSGNKEYF

J: TRBJ1-2
V: TRBV25-1
length: 15
CDR3: CASSVGGSGAYGYTF

J: TRBJ2-1
V: TRBV6-1
length: 16
CDR3: CASSARQSVSYNEQFF

J: TRBJ2-2
V: TRBV19
length: 14
CDR3: CASKGRQGSGELFF

J: TRBJ1-2
V: TRBV6-5
length: 15
CDR3: CASSPNGRWNYGYTF

J: TRBJ1-1
V: TRBV23-1
length: 12
CDR3: CASSQSRGAAFF

J: TRBJ2-5
V: TRBV5-4
length: 15
CDR3: CASSRASGNQETQYF

J: TRBJ2-2
V: TRBV19
length: 16
CDR3: CASSSRGQGGTGELFF

J: TRBJ2-3
V: TRBV24-1
length: 17
CDR3: CATSDSRLAGGTDTQYF

J: TRBJ1-5
V: TRBV19
length: 14
CDR3: CASKGPGDNQPQHF

J: TRBJ1-4
V: TRBV7-8
length: 17
CDR3: CASSLVIGQGRNEKLFF

J: TRBJ1-4
V: TRBV24-1
length: 13
CDR3: CASGQGRDEKLFF

J: TRBJ1-2
V: TRBV30
length: 14
CDR3: CAWQLPGQGYGYTF

J: TRBJ2-2
V: TRBV5-1
length: 15
CDR3: CASTPGQGNTGELFF

J: TRBJ2-7
V: TRBV7-8
length: 15
CDR3: CASSSRRGSSYEQYF

J: TRBJ2-4
V: TRBV6-5
length: 16
CDR3: CASSYEFGTGRNIQYF

J: TRBJ1-2
V: TRBV19
length: 14
CDR3: CASSGRPANYGYTF

J: TRBJ2-2
V: TRBV9
length: 15
CDR3: CASSPRAGGTGELFF

J: TRBJ2-7
V: TRBV11-2
length: 12
CDR3: CASSFEVGGQYF

J: TRBJ2-3
V: TRBV7-2
length: 16
CDR3: CASSSGLAGAPDTQYF

J: TRBJ2-3
V: TRBV29-1
length: 15
CDR3: CSVGLGASIADTQYF

J: TRBJ1-3
V: TRBV15
length: 14
CDR3: CATRGPQPTDTIYF

J: TRBJ2-5
V: TRBV5-1
length: 14
CDR3: CASSSGTSGETQYF

J: TRBJ2-1
V: TRBV28
length: 15
CDR3: CASSLPAGNYNEQFF

J: TRBJ1-1
V: TRBV7-9
length: 13
CDR3: CASSRRTLEGAFF

J: TRBJ1-5
V: TRBV7-9
length: 18
CDR3: CASSLGRQGPYSNQPQHF

J: TRBJ1-2
V: TRBV18
length: 13
CDR3: CASLTTGNYGYTF

J: TRBJ1-2
V: TRBV6-6
length: 15
CDR3: CASSYSSGPTRGYTF

J: TRBJ1-1
V: TRBV7-8
length: 13
CDR3: CASSYHRGTEAFF

J: TRBJ2-1
V: TRBV10-3
length: 15
CDR3: CAIRTQAGSYNEQFF

J: TRBJ1-2
V: TRBV2
length: 13
CDR3: CASSADKRYGYTF

J: TRBJ1-3
V: TRBV13
length: 14
CDR3: CASSSRSSGNTIYF

J: TRBJ1-1
V: TRBV5-1
length: 18
CDR3: CASSFLLGQGRMNTEAFF

J: TRBJ1-5
V: TRBV24-1
length: 16
CDR3: CATSDLGQGRGQPQHF

J: TRBJ1-2
V: TRBV5-5
length: 15
CDR3: CASSLGGGQKYGYTF

J: TRBJ2-6
V: TRBV6-5
length: 14
CDR3: CAIETGAGANVLTF

J: TRBJ2-3
V: TRBV12-5
length: 13
CDR3: CASGEANTDTQYF

J: TRBJ1-3
V: TRBV9
length: 15
CDR3: CASSVGQGKGNTIYF

J: TRBJ1-3
V: TRBV6-1
length: 15
CDR3: CASSTGGSSGNTIYF

J: TRBJ2-7
V: TRBV12-3/TRBV12-4
length: 12
CDR3: CASSLFSQGQYF

J: TRBJ2-1
V: TRBV28
length: 15
CDR3: CASSFLGQGSNEQFF

J: TRBJ2-5
V: TRBV2
length: 14
CDR3: CASRKDSLVETQYF